A selection of T cell receptor beta chains follows, all from one sample in a study of blood T cell repertoires in COVID-19. Sequencing used immunoSEQ multiplex PCR; TCRdb keeps in-frame clones, though not all of them. Here the sample spans 150,000 to 200,000 clones, roughly 89% being singletons. The specimen sequenced was peripheral blood. These receptors were collected from a woman in her 70s with COVID-19, enrolled during active disease. Both conserved end residues are part of each CDR3. The D gene is left open where the match is weak. Clone size is shown for a subset of rows, as once, few, many or a class of expanded clone.

>TRBJ1-2|TRBV5-6|.|.
CASSRAGIHGYTF
TGTGCCAGCAGCCGCGCAGGGATCCATGGCTACACCTTC
>TRBJ1-5|TRBV5-3|.|TRBD1
CARSTRDRGHQPQHF
TGTGCCAGAAGCACCCGGGACAGGGGGCATCAGCCCCAGCATTTT
>TRBJ2-1|TRBV6-5|.|TRBD2
CASSYSKSGGYNEQFF
TGTGCCAGCAGTTACTCGAAAAGCGGGGGGTACAATGAGCAGTTCTTC
>TRBJ2-2|TRBV19|.|.
CASSPNRGLNTGELFF
TGTGCCAGTAGTCCCAACAGGGGACTTAACACCGGGGAGCTGTTTTTT
>TRBJ2-3|TRBV30|once|.
CAWTSASTDTQYF
TGTGCCTGGACTAGCGCTAGCACAGATACGCAGTATTTT
>TRBJ2-1|TRBV5-4|.|TRBD2
CARSTSGTDNEQFF
TGTGCCCGCTCGACTAGCGGCACGGACAATGAGCAGTTCTTC
>TRBJ2-2|TRBV19|.|.
CASSIGGTLNTGELFF
TGTGCCAGTAGTATAGGAGGGACACTGAACACCGGGGAGCTGTTTTTT
>TRBJ1-6|TRBV12-2|.|.
CASRGIYLCTGDSPLHF
.
>TRBJ1-3|TRBV5-4|.|.
CASSLDGRGITGNTIYF
TGTGCCAGCAGCTTGGACGGGCGGGGGATTACTGGAAACACCATATATTTT
>TRBJ1-2|TRBV5-1|.|.
CASSLGVWDYGYTF
TGCGCCAGCAGTTTAGGGGTATGGGACTATGGCTACACCTTC
>TRBJ2-2|TRBV5-5|.|.
CASSLIPNTANTGELFF
TGTGCCAGCAGCCTGATTCCCAATACAGCGAACACCGGGGAGCTGTTTTTT
>TRBJ1-1|TRBV3-1/TRBV3-2|.|.
CASSQDRGIEAFF
TGTGCCAGCAGCCAAGACCGCGGGATTGAAGCTTTCTTT
>TRBJ2-1|TRBV11-2|.|TRBD1
CASNDRGFDSYNEQFF
TGTGCCAGCAACGACAGGGGCTTCGACTCCTACAATGAGCAGTTCTTC
>TRBJ1-6|TRBV30|few|.
CAWSQGSSSYNSPLHF
TGTGCCTGGAGTCAGGGGTCAAGCTCCTATAATTCACCCCTCCACTTT
>TRBJ1-1|TRBV4-1|.|.
CASSQKDGIVNTEAFF
TGCGCCAGCAGCCAAAAAGATGGCATCGTGAACACTGAAGCTTTCTTT
>TRBJ2-3|TRBV5-1|.|.
CASGAGSTDTQYF
TGCGCCAGTGGGGCAGGAAGCACAGATACGCAGTATTTT
>TRBJ2-7|TRBV4-1|.|.
CASSQTGLPPEQYF
TGCGCCAGCAGCCAGACAGGCCTCCCCCCCGAGCAGTACTTC
>TRBJ1-4|TRBV19|.|TRBD1
CASFDRGRGEKLFF
TGTGCCAGTTTCGACAGGGGGCGCGGTGAAAAACTGTTTTTT
>TRBJ1-6|TRBV12-3/TRBV12-4|.|.
CASSWANSPLHF
TGTGCCAGCAGTTGGGCCAATTCACCCCTCCACTTT
>TRBJ2-3|TRBV7-2|.|.
CASSLASVTDTQYF
TGTGCCAGCAGCTTAGCGTCCGTCACAGATACGCAGTATTTT
>TRBJ2-3|TRBV5-1|.|TRBD2
CASSRTSGAFSTPTDTQYF
TGCGCCAGCAGCCGGACTAGCGGGGCATTCTCGACCCCCACAGATACGCAGTATTTT
>TRBJ1-2|TRBV6-5|.|.
CASSLGGVGYGYTF
TGTGCCAGCAGCCTGGGGGGGGTTGGCTATGGCTACACCTTC
>TRBJ2-1|TRBV7-2|few|.
CASSPVPGSGYNEQFF
TGTGCCAGCAGCCCAGTTCCAGGCAGCGGGTACAATGAGCAGTTCTTC
>TRBJ2-5|TRBV13|.|TRBD1
CASRSDRGVGETQYF
TGTGCCAGCAGGTCCGACAGGGGTGTGGGAGAGACCCAGTACTTC
>TRBJ2-7|TRBV5-4|.|.
CASSLAGERGEQYF
TGTGCCAGCAGCTTGGCCGGGGAAAGAGGCGAGCAGTACTTC
>TRBJ2-1|TRBV7-3|.|TRBD2
CASSLVASGGEKIYNEQFF
TGTGCCAGCAGCTTAGTGGCTAGCGGGGGGGAAAAAATCTACAATGAGCAGTTCTTC
>TRBJ1-4|TRBV4-1|.|TRBD1
CASSQGQGKEKLFF
TGCGCCAGCAGCCAGGGACAGGGGAAAGAAAAACTGTTTTTT
>TRBJ2-2|TRBV19|.|.
CASSIDRNTGELFF
TGTGCCAGTAGTATCGACAGGAACACCGGGGAGCTGTTTTTT
>TRBJ1-6|TRBV9|.|TRBD1
CASSTGQGGNSPLHF
TGTGCCAGCAGCACGGGACAGGGGGGGAATTCACCCCTCCACTTT
>TRBJ1-3|TRBV7-9|.|.
CASGTKKVDRSSSGNTIYF
TGTGCCAGCGGAACGAAAAAGGTGGACAGATCTTCCTCTGGAAACACCATATATTTT
>TRBJ1-3|TRBV28|.|.
CASSLVSRTLGNTIYF
TGTGCCAGCAGTTTAGTTAGTAGGACACTTGGAAACACCATATATTTT
>TRBJ1-3|TRBV4-1|few|.
CASSLQQYSGNTIYF
TGCGCCAGCAGCCTCCAACAGTACTCTGGAAACACCATATATTTT
>TRBJ2-5|TRBV10-3|.|TRBD2
CAISVSAGLSETQYF
TGTGCCATCAGTGTATCAGCGGGGCTGAGTGAGACCCAGTACTTC
>TRBJ1-1|TRBV9|.|TRBD1
CASSVSTGGYAFF
TGTGCCAGCAGCGTATCGACAGGGGGGTACGCTTTCTTT
>TRBJ2-1|TRBV9|.|TRBD2
CASSGPFGGGQFF
TGTGCCAGCAGCGGACCCTTCGGCGGGGGGCAGTTCTTC
>TRBJ1-3|TRBV6-5|.|.
CATSGKGNTIYF
TGTGCCACTAGCGGGAAAGGAAACACCATATATTTT
>TRBJ1-1|TRBV19|once|TRBD1
CASRTGTANTEAFF
TGTGCCAGTAGGACCGGGACAGCTAACACTGAAGCTTTCTTT
>TRBJ1-5|TRBV7-2|.|.
CASSLQAPSPQHF
TGTGCCAGCAGCTTACAGGCCCCATCGCCCCAGCATTTT
>TRBJ1-1|TRBV4-2|.|TRBD1
CASSTQGDTEAFF
TGTGCCAGCAGCACCCAGGGGGACACTGAAGCTTTCTTT
>TRBJ1-2|TRBV3-1/TRBV3-2|.|TRBD1
CASSQLDREDGYTF
TGTGCCAGCAGCCAGCTGGACAGGGAGGATGGCTACACCTTC
>TRBJ1-3|TRBV19|.|TRBD1
CASSLGQSSGNTIYF
TGTGCCAGTAGTTTGGGACAGAGCTCTGGAAACACCATATATTTT
>TRBJ1-5|TRBV19|.|.
CASSIDHQGLHQPQHF
TGTGCCAGTAGTATAGATCACCAGGGACTTCATCAGCCCCAGCATTTT
>TRBJ1-2|TRBV7-2|.|TRBD1
CASSHGPTRGDGYTF
TGTGCCAGCAGCCATGGACCAACCAGGGGGGATGGCTACACCTTC
>TRBJ2-7|TRBV3-1/TRBV3-2|.|.
CASSQGVRGSDYEQYF
TGTGCCAGCAGCCAAGGGGTGCGGGGCAGCGACTACGAGCAGTACTTC
>TRBJ1-5|TRBV2|.|.
CASSADQPQHF
TGTGCCAGCAGTGCGGATCAGCCCCAGCATTTT
>TRBJ2-3|TRBV6-4|.|TRBD2
CASSVAGGTDTQYF
TGTGCCAGCAGTGTTGCGGGGGGCACAGATACGCAGTATTTT
>TRBJ1-2|TRBV3-1/TRBV3-2|.|.
CASSQGERGNYGYTF
TGTGCCAGCAGCCAAGGTGAAAGGGGTAACTATGGCTACACCTTC
>TRBJ1-1|TRBV7-8|few|TRBD1
CASSLTGKTEAFF
TGTGCCAGCAGCCTGACAGGGAAGACTGAAGCTTTCTTT
>TRBJ1-2|TRBV29-1|.|TRBD1
CSVPTYSGQGASGYTF
TGCAGCGTCCCCACCTACTCGGGACAGGGGGCCAGTGGCTACACCTTC
>TRBJ2-5|TRBV7-2|once|TRBD2
CASSLTTSGGSSQYF
TGTGCCAGCAGCTTAACCACTAGCGGGGGGTCTTCCCAGTACTTC
>TRBJ1-6|TRBV5-3|.|.
CARTEGASPLHF
TGTGCCAGAACTGAAGGGGCTTCACCCCTCCACTTT
>TRBJ2-1|TRBV18|.|TRBD1
CASSPSGGHEQFF
TGTGCCAGCTCACCGTCAGGGGGCCATGAGCAGTTCTTC
>TRBJ1-4|TRBV2|.|TRBD1
CASDRTGLNEKLFF
TGTGCCAGCGACCGGACAGGGTTGAATGAAAAACTGTTTTTT
>TRBJ2-7|TRBV19|.|TRBD2
CASSIGGGTEQYF
TGTGCCAGTAGTATTGGGGGGGGGACCGAGCAGTACTTC
>TRBJ1-1|TRBV3-1/TRBV3-2|.|.
CASSQDPAQIGAFF
TGTGCCAGCAGCCAAGATCCGGCCCAAATCGGGGCTTTCTTT
>TRBJ2-7|TRBV28|.|.
CASSLAQGFEQYF
TGTGCCAGCAGTCTAGCTCAGGGGTTCGAGCAGTACTTC
>TRBJ2-7|TRBV5-5|.|TRBD1
CASSRGTGNLYEQYF
TGTGCCAGCAGCCGCGGGACAGGGAATCTTTACGAGCAGTACTTC
>TRBJ2-2|TRBV18|once|.
CASSPQNTGELFF
TGTGCCAGCTCACCCCAGAACACCGGGGAGCTGTTTTTT
>TRBJ2-2|TRBV6-5|.|.
CASSYGLTSTGELFF
TGTGCCAGCAGTTACGGACTCACGTCGACCGGGGAGCTGTTTTTT